This T cell receptor beta chain was found in a study of CD4 T cells in relation to SARS-CoV-2 and coronaviruses. The CDR3 totals 11 residues. In germline, CDR1 is DFQATT, CDR2 SNEGSKA (reference sequence). The ends were cut back, 2 bases at V and 10 bases at J, with 8 bases in the middle. Some clones are missing from TCRdb's copy, which holds only in-frame ones; the method was immunoSEQ multiplex PCR. The sample has about 37,000 clones; less than 85% are singletons. Regarding this clone: Its antigen is unknown.

Material: naive CD4+ T cells from PBMCs, cultured in vitro. Subset noted: naive CD4+ T cells isolated by negative enrichment. V gene TRBV20-1 combines with J gene TRBJ1-4; no firm D call. The origin of this receptor is an adult with COVID-19. CDR3 region: CSARIAGKLFF. CDR3 in DNA: TGCAGTGCTAGAATTGCTGGAAAACTGTTTTTT.